The entry below describes one TCR beta chain. These data belong to a study of blood T cell repertoires in COVID-19. In the study overall: The United States, Italy and Spain were the sources of the acute and convalescent COVID-19 samples. PBMCs, B-cell-depleted T cells, or T cells were the source of the cDNA or gDNA that made up the material.

Original processing methods: The assay estimated nucleated cells by amplifying reference gene primers. Using immunoSEQ multiplex PCR, the repertoire was profiled, and TCRdb retains in-frame clones only, with some absent. The DNA was the basis for D and trimming; V, J and clone size are from that table. The data show approximately 230,000 clones, 82% seen once. The V end was cut by 5 bases, the J end by 2 bases, with 8 bases between. The CDR3 extends over 13 amino acids. Per germline, CDR1 LNHDA and CDR2 SQIVND (reference sequence). The receptor comes from an elderly woman with active or convalescent COVID-19. The sequenced sample consisted of peripheral blood. The chain employs TRBV19 and TRBJ2-3; D gene uncertain. The CDR3 is CASSQVVTDTQYF. The CDR3 DNA reads TGTGCCAGTAGTCAGGTGGTCACAGATACGCAGTATTTT. Looking up the rest from reference TRBV19 and TRBJ2-3 gives the full variable domain: DGGITQSPKYLFRKEGQNVTLSCEQNLNHDAMYWYRQDPGQGLRLIYYSQIVNDFQKGDIAEGYSVSREKKESFPLTVTSAQKNPTAFYLCASSQVVTDTQYFGPGTRLTVL.